This TCR beta chain emerged from a study of control samples from healthy donors and cancer patients (dated by TCRdb to 2020 to 2022). Receptor libraries were prepared by the immunoSEQ multiplex PCR assay. TCRdb carries this immuneACCESS record with in-frame sequences only. Its versions omit some clonotypes, under half of them owing to an unresolved V gene in the studies checked, with the rest unexplained. In all, the sample holds approximately 120,000 clones, and about 89% of those were seen once. The ten most abundant clones make up approximately 18% of the sample. To note about this clone: Which antigen it targets is not known. No qualities accompany the bases; no much larger clone lies one base away.

The germline V gene (reference sequence) gives CDR1 as LNHDA and CDR2 as SQIVND. Trimming leaves V shorter by 4 bases and J shorter by 9 bases, with the junction holding 8 bases beyond the gene matches. Including the terminal cysteine and phenylalanine, the CDR3 comprises 15 residues. Only the CDR3 part of the read is kept: 45 bases, read in frame from the first base. The receptor's source is a woman aged 50 to 60 in good health. Sequencing was carried out using blood. The V and J segments used are TRBV19 and TRBJ2-1; 11 bases in the middle match TRBD1. The nucleotide sequence is TGTGCCAGTAGTAGAAACCCGGACAGGGGGCGTGAGCAGTTCTTC. It codes for CASSRNPDRGREQFF.